This TCR beta chain was sequenced in a study of T cell responses to AZD1222 COVID-19 vaccine. The study's findings and limits: Spike-wide vaccine-associated CD4 TCRs dominated at 160-218 and 743-854. Repertoires in all cases were sampled only once the peak T cell response had passed. White British people made up most donors, females outnumbered males, and clonal diversity was possibly underestimated. Unmutated variant regions are reportedly the target of nearly half of TCRs that are spike-specific.

This CDR3 region has 17 residues. CDR1 is SGHAT, CDR2 FQNNGV, per germline. Trimming removed 1 base at V and 7 bases at J, with 20 bases between. Of note for this clone: Antigen specificity is unknown.

Produced via immunoSEQ multiplex PCR; TCRdb's table is partial and in-frame only. Of some 190,000 clones in the sample, roughly nine tenths are singletons; the top ten hold around 6.9%. The sequencing used peripheral blood, collected on day 0 of AZD1222 vaccination. The clonotype was recovered from an adult in good health. This chain connects TRBV11-2 to TRBJ1-5, with TRBD1 as a possible D gene (6 bases). CDR3 DNA sequence: TGTGCCAGCAGCTTAGGACCAGCAGGGGAGTTTGAGCAGCCCCAGCATTTT. This translates into CASSLGPAGEFEQPQHF.